The entry that follows covers one TCR beta chain sequence. What this receptor recognizes is not known. The junction does not match germline at one end; this may be a read error. Sequencing relied on an Illumina HiSeq 2500. TCR beta libraries were prepared by quantitative 5'-RACE with molecular barcodes. In the paper's pipeline: A new computational method based on a probabilistic model of VDJ rearrangement was used to identify disease-linked TCR variants. TCRdb redid the processing of the public reads, applying fastp at Q25 and MiXCR, and retained in-frame beta chains. Rows with one shared CDR3 protein collapse into an entry with the most common genes and DNA. Here the V and J calls rest on TCRdb's processing, not on the authors' analysis. For this sample the table gives 250,000 to 350,000 distinct CDR3 sequences, of which around 19% were detected only once. The top ten hold around 7.8% of the sample.

The germline V gene encodes CDR1 MGHDK and CDR2 SYGVNS. The CDR3 sequence holds 17 residues, the cysteine and phenylalanine included. CDR3 DNA is the only sequence kept; it has 51 bases, read in frame from the first base. This sample is part of a study of CD8 T cells in ankylosing spondylitis (TCRdb year 2017). General notes on the study: To find TCR variants linked to disease, the study profiled T cell receptor beta repertoires in ankylosing spondylitis patients and healthy donors. The full study cohort comprised 25 ankylosing spondylitis patients and 85 to 120 healthy donors. Peripheral blood was sampled, and synovial fluid was additionally collected from ankylosing spondylitis patients.

Points the paper makes about the study in general: Blood from ankylosing spondylitis patients appeared to be characterized by a TCR beta motif made up of several highly homologous amino acid variants. The disease-linked clones had a CD8+ phenotype and were found at relatively low frequencies in peripheral blood. According to the report, matched synovial fluid samples from ankylosing spondylitis patients were significantly enriched for the disease-linked clones. Some motif variants were previously reported in synovial fluid and blood of reactive arthritis patients, suggesting common disease-initiation mechanisms.

The sequencing sample was made of blood, either unsorted or a sorted T cell fraction (not recorded which). The sequence was obtained from a male donor with ankylosing spondylitis or in good health (not recorded which). The sequence is built from TRBV25-1 and TRBJ2-2, with 9 bases in between that match TRBD1. The nucleotide sequence is TGTGCCAGCAGTGCGGACAGGGGCAGTAGAAACCCCGGGGAGCCGTTTTTT. Translated, this gives CASSADRGSRNPGEPFF.